These T cell receptor beta chains were read from a single sample in a study of a mutant IDH1 vaccine in newly diagnosed glioma. This table comes from immunoSEQ multiplex PCR, and its TCRdb copy is limited to in-frame clones, with some not included. The table records 35,000 to 45,000 clones, 65% to 90% of them present only once. These receptors are not linked to any known antigen. Source: PBMCs, taken from a glioma patient whose treatment included an IDH1 peptide vaccine. The origin of the receptors is a woman between 50 and 59 years old with glioma. Both conserved end residues are trimmed from each CDR3.

CDR3 length: 8
V gene: TRBV29-1
J gene: TRBJ2-7
CDR3 protein: SVEEGEQY

CDR3 length: 13
V gene: TRBV5-1
J gene: TRBJ1-2
CDR3 protein: ASSGGDVAEHGYT

CDR3 length: 7
V gene: TRBV29-1
J gene: TRBJ1-1
CDR3 protein: SVGGTAF

CDR3 length: 17
V gene: TRBV5-4
J gene: TRBJ2-3
CDR3 protein: ASSRGLAGGALIPDTQY

CDR3 length: 9
V gene: TRBV10-3
J gene: TRBJ2-7
CDR3 protein: AISVTYEQY

CDR3 length: 13
V gene: TRBV14
J gene: TRBJ2-7
CDR3 protein: ASSRLGGRSYEQY

CDR3 length: 11
V gene: TRBV28
J gene: TRBJ1-2
CDR3 protein: ASSLGSPSGYT

CDR3 length: 16
V gene: TRBV9
J gene: TRBJ1-2
CDR3 protein: ASSVARDRAFSEYGYT

CDR3 length: 13
V gene: TRBV19
J gene: TRBJ2-2
CDR3 protein: ASSISRGAVGELF

CDR3 length: 10
V gene: TRBV19
J gene: TRBJ2-6
CDR3 protein: ASSFRANVLT

CDR3 length: 11
V gene: TRBV5-4
J gene: TRBJ2-7
CDR3 protein: ASSLYRAHEQY

CDR3 length: 13
V gene: TRBV6-5
J gene: TRBJ2-5
CDR3 protein: ASRETGGVEETQY

CDR3 length: 10
V gene: TRBV5-1
J gene: TRBJ2-2
CDR3 protein: ASSTTTGELF

CDR3 length: 10
V gene: TRBV5-1
J gene: TRBJ1-1
CDR3 protein: ASSSWEGEAF

CDR3 length: 12
V gene: TRBV27
J gene: TRBJ1-2
CDR3 protein: ASTRTGAHYGYT

CDR3 length: 14
V gene: TRBV7-2
J gene: TRBJ2-5
CDR3 protein: ASSFETGNYQETQY

CDR3 length: 13
V gene: TRBV5-1
J gene: TRBJ2-1
CDR3 protein: ASSWTSGGDFEQF

CDR3 length: 14
V gene: TRBV6-1
J gene: TRBJ1-5
CDR3 protein: ASSEWWGGNNQPQH

CDR3 length: 11
V gene: TRBV9
J gene: TRBJ1-3
CDR3 protein: ASSLPSGNTIY

CDR3 length: 12
V gene: TRBV6-6
J gene: TRBJ1-1
CDR3 protein: ASRDPGQNTEAF

CDR3 length: 14
V gene: TRBV5-4
J gene: TRBJ1-1
CDR3 protein: ASSLSAGVMNTEAF

CDR3 length: 10
V gene: TRBV5-1
J gene: TRBJ2-7
CDR3 protein: ASSLGLYEQY

CDR3 length: 10
V gene: TRBV30
J gene: TRBJ2-3
CDR3 protein: AWIYSTDTQY

CDR3 length: 13
V gene: TRBV7-2
J gene: TRBJ1-2
CDR3 protein: ASSAVGTGKEGYT

CDR3 length: 10
V gene: TRBV25-1
J gene: TRBJ2-1
CDR3 protein: ASSASINEQF

CDR3 length: 10
V gene: TRBV7-9
J gene: TRBJ2-1
CDR3 protein: ASSWDSNEQF

CDR3 length: 13
V gene: TRBV14
J gene: TRBJ2-7
CDR3 protein: ASSRGLAVNYEQY

CDR3 length: 11
V gene: TRBV6-5
J gene: TRBJ1-2
CDR3 protein: ASSEQGIDGYT

CDR3 length: 14
V gene: TRBV14
J gene: TRBJ2-1
CDR3 protein: ASSQQGQGRLGEQF

CDR3 length: 13
V gene: TRBV5-1
J gene: TRBJ1-1
CDR3 protein: ASSSQGTMNTEAF

CDR3 length: 13
V gene: TRBV5-5
J gene: TRBJ2-7
CDR3 protein: ASNPDRGPSYEQY

CDR3 length: 13
V gene: TRBV27
J gene: TRBJ1-4
CDR3 protein: ASSLSGRGDEKLF

CDR3 length: 11
V gene: TRBV6-4
J gene: TRBJ1-1
CDR3 protein: ASSVSANTEAF

CDR3 length: 13
V gene: TRBV4-3
J gene: TRBJ1-4
CDR3 protein: ASSQEGTFEKKLF

CDR3 length: 14
V gene: TRBV4-1
J gene: TRBJ2-3
CDR3 protein: ASSQPRASGTDTQY

CDR3 length: 13
V gene: TRBV14
J gene: TRBJ2-5
CDR3 protein: ASSQDLSGVKTQY

CDR3 length: 16
V gene: TRBV14
J gene: TRBJ2-2
CDR3 protein: ASSPLLTQGARTGELF